The source of this TCR beta chain is a study of blood T cell repertoires in COVID-19. As for the study in general: PBMCs, B-cell-depleted T cells, or T cells were the source of the cDNA or gDNA that made up the material.

Per the original data handling: Estimates of nucleated cell counts were drawn from the amplification of reference gene primers. The protocol was immunoSEQ multiplex PCR, while the TCRdb copy is restricted to in-frame clones and leaves out a portion. V, J and clone size were drawn from that table, and D and trimming were deduced from the DNA. The table records approximately 85,000 clones, roughly 89% of them present only once. This clone has a handful of counts. This sequence was found in a man aged 50-59 years with active or convalescent COVID-19. Sequencing was done on a sample of peripheral blood.

CDR3: CASIDRANTGELFF. The CDR3 nucleotides are TGTGCCAGCATCGACAGGGCGAACACCGGGGAGCTGTTTTTT. The chain uses TRBV6-5 and TRBJ2-2; 7 nucleotides line up with TRBD1. With 7 bases clipped from V and 0 bases from J, the junction kept 2 bases outside the gene matches. CDR1 is MNHEY and CDR2 is SVGAGI in the germline V gene. The CDR3 is 14 amino acids.